This T cell receptor (beta chain) was observed in a study of blood T cell repertoires in COVID-19. Across the whole study: Whether acute or convalescent, the COVID-19 samples came from the United States, Italy and Spain.

This clone has at least ten counts. This same CDR3 is encoded by further DNA sequences in the sample. Enrollees, roughly 18 to 95 years old, lived in 24 US areas. Symptom resolution, clearance, or two negative PCRs marked donors in Cohort 3 as recovered. The authors' processing: Nucleated cell counts were estimated from reference gene primer amplification. Measured with immunoSEQ multiplex PCR; TCRdb has only the in-frame clones, and not every one. V and J calls and clone size are given by that table; D and trimming were obtained from the DNA. The table has roughly 200,000 clones, roughly four fifths seen once; the top ten hold 9.2%. V lost 1 base to trimming and J lost 2 bases; unmatched junction nucleotides: 3. This CDR3 is 15 amino acids long. Germline V gene lookup returns CDR1 KGHDR and CDR2 SFDVKD.

The sequence was obtained from a middle-aged man who had recovered from COVID-19. The material sequenced was PBMCs or T cells enriched from blood (not recorded which). The chain combines TRBV24-1 with TRBJ2-5, with 7 bases matching TRBD2. CDR3 sequence: CATSDFSGGQETQYF. The CDR3 coding sequence is TGTGCCACCAGTGATTTTTCGGGGGGACAAGAGACCCAGTACTTC.